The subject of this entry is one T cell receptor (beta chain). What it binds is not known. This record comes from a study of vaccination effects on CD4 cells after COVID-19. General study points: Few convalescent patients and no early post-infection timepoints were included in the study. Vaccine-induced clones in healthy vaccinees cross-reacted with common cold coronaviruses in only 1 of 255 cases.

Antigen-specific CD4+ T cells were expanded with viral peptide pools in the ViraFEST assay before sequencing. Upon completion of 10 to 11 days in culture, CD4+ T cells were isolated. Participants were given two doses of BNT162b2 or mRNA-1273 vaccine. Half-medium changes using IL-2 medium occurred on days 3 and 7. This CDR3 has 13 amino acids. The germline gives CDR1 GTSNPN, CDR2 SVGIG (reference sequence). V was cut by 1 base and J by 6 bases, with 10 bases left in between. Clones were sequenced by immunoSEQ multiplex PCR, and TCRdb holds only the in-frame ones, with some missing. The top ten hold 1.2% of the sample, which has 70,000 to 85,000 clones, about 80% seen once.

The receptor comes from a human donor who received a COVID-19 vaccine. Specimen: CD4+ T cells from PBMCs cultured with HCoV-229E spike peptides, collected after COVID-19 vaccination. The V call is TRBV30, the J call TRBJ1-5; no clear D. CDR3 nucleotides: TGTGCCTGGAGTGCAAACGAATTTCAGCCCCAGCATTTT. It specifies CAWSANEFQPQHF.